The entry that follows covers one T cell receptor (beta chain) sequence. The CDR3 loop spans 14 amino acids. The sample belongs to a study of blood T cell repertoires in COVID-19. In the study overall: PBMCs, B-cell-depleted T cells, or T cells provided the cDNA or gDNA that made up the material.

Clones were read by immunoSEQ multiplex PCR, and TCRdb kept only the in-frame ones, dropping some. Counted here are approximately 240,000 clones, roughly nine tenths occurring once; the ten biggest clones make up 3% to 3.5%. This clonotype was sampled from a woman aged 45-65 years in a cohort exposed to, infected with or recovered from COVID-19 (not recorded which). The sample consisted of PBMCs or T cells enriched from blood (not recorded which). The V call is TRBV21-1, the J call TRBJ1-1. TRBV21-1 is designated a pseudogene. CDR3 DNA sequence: TGTGCCAGCAGCGATTTTACCTCGAGTACTGAAGCTTTCTTT. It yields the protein CASSDFTSSTEAFF.